Listed here are 10 T cell receptor beta chains from one sample, sequenced in a study of CD8 T cells in Susac syndrome. Random-hexamer reverse transcription was applied to about 0.45 to 1 ug RNA. TCRdb processed the immunoSEQ multiplex PCR reads anew with MiXCR; each CDR3 protein has one entry. The sample includes under 200,000 distinct CDR3 sequences, about 96% of them seen just once. Input material: CD4+ T cells from PBMCs. The source of these receptors is a human donor with Susac syndrome.

The rearrangement joins TRBV15 to TRBJ1-5; D uncertain. Germline values: CDR1 LNHNV, CDR2 YYDKDF (reference sequence). Between the trimmed V and J ends, which lost 8 bases and 7 bases, there was a span of 15 bases. CDR3 length: 13 amino acids. CDR3 nucleotides: TGTGCCACCCGGGCCCAACGGGCCCAGCCCCAGCATTTT. Its protein is CATRAQRAQPQHF.

The chain carries TRBV5-6 and TRBJ2-7; D may be TRBD2 (5 bases). The CDR3 length is 12 residues. The V gene's germline CDR1 is SGHDT and CDR2 YYEEEE. The V end was cut by 4 bases, the J end by 6 bases, with 11 bases between. For the CDR3, the DNA is TGTGCCAGCAGCAGAGACCGGGGCGAGCAGTACTTC. Translated, it gives CASSRDRGEQYF.

This rearrangement joins TRBV5-1 to TRBJ2-7; a possible D gene is TRBD1 (5 bases). The germline V gene has CDR1 SGHRS and CDR2 YFSETQ. Trimming stripped 9 bases from V and 0 bases from J, with 13 bases between. The CDR3 runs to 13 residues. CDR3 in amino acids: CATAQDNSYEQYF. The CDR3 DNA is TGCGCCACCGCACAGGATAACTCCTACGAGCAGTACTTC. The complete variable domain, with remaining parts taken from reference TRBV5-1 and TRBJ2-7, reads KAGVTQTPRYLIKTRGQQVTLSCSPISGHRSVSWYQQTPGQGLQFLFEYFSETQRNKGNFPGRFSGRQFSNSRSEMNVSTLELGDSALYLCATAQDNSYEQYFGPGTRLTVT.

The chain joins TRBV7-9 to TRBJ2-5, with 8 positions matching TRBD1. Trimming at V came to 6 bases and at J to 2 bases, leaving 2 bases not matched to a gene. CDR1 and CDR2 (germline): SEHNR, FQNEAQ (reference sequence). This CDR3 is 13 amino acids long. CDR3 DNA sequence: TGTGCCAGCAGAGGGACAGGACAAGAGACCCAGTACTTC. It specifies CASRGTGQETQYF.

In regard to this clonotype: The germline gene is not matched at one end of the junction; a read error may be the cause. This chain uses TRBV7-7 with TRBJ2-1; the D gene is possibly TRBD2 (6 bases). CDR1 and CDR2 from the germline V gene are SSHAT and FNYEAQ (reference sequence). This CDR3 contains 14 residues. DNA of the CDR3: TGTGCTAGCAGCTTAGGGGCTAGCGTGGATGAGCAGTTCTTC. Translation: CASSLGASVDEQFF.

The chain employs TRBV4-3 and TRBJ1-2, with 11 bases fitting TRBD1. The CDR3 covers 17 residues. CDR1 is LGHNA and CDR2 is YSLEER in the germline V gene. V lost 3 bases to trimming and J lost 6 bases; unmatched junction nucleotides: 12. The CDR3 region is CASSQRARDRGMNGYTF. The CDR3 DNA follows: TGCGCCAGCAGCCAGAGGGCCAGGGACAGGGGGATGAATGGCTACACCTTC.

The V call is TRBV20-1, the J call TRBJ1-5, with D hard to call. Germline loops: CDR1 DFQATT, CDR2 SNEGSKA (reference sequence). V lost 3 bases and J lost 9, with 15 bases in between. This CDR3 comprises 13 residues. This CDR3 reads CSARDDTRRPQHF. CDR3 bases: TGCAGTGCTAGGGATGATACCAGAAGGCCCCAGCATTTT.

This clonotype was counted once. This chain uses TRBV29-1 with TRBJ2-1, with D possibly called TRBD1 or TRBD2 (5 bases each). Germline V gives CDR1 SQVTM, CDR2 ANQGSEA. The length of the CDR3 is 15 residues. V was cut by 5 bases and J by 6 bases, with 20 bases left in between. The CDR3 region has the DNA TGCAGCGTTAACCCCCCCGGGGCCGCCAGCAATGAGCAGTTCTTC. It encodes CSVNPPGAASNEQFF.

The rearrangement joins TRBV20-1 to TRBJ2-5, with D uncertain. With 3 bases removed from V and 5 bases from J, the gap between germline ends came to 13 bases. The CDR3 runs 13 residues. Germline CDR1 and CDR2: DFQATT and SNEGSKA (reference sequence). Here the CDR3 reads CSASRHLGETQYF. DNA for the CDR3: TGCAGTGCTAGTCGCCACCTCGGCGAGACCCAGTACTTC.

The chain links TRBV3-1 to TRBJ1-2; D is uncertain. CDR3 length: 13 amino acids. V was trimmed by 1 base and J by 8 bases, leaving 11 bases between them. Germline loops: CDR1 LGHDT, CDR2 YNNKEL (reference sequence). DNA for the CDR3: TGTGCCAGCAGCCAAGGACCGTTCGGGGGCTACACCTTC. Translating it yields CASSQGPFGGYTF.